These 25 T cell receptor beta chains came from one sample sequenced in a study of CD8 T cells in Susac syndrome. cDNA came from roughly 0.47 to 1 ug RNA primed by random hexamers. TCRdb recomputed calls from the immunoSEQ multiplex PCR reads with MiXCR, one row per CDR3 protein. The data show around 59,000 distinct CDR3 sequences, with just over 90% seen just once and about 0.21% held by the top ten. Sequencing was carried out using CD8+ T cells from PBMCs. The source is a human donor in good health.

The CDR3 nucleotides read TGTGCCAGCAGCTTGGGACAGGAGAGCAATCAGCCCCAGCATTTT. Residues: CASSLGQESNQPQHF. This chain links TRBV7-9 with TRBJ1-5; 8 nucleotides agree with TRBD1. The CDR3 extends over 15 amino acids. Germline-derived CDR1 and CDR2 are SEHNR and FQNEAQ (reference sequence). V dropped 3 bases and J dropped 1; count of bases not matched to a gene: 2.

V usage is TRBV4-2 and J usage is TRBJ1-5, with 8 bases that match TRBD1. V lost 3 bases and J lost 10; bases outside the gene matches: 8. Germline values: CDR1 LGHNA, CDR2 YNFKEQ. The length of the CDR3 is 14 residues. The CDR3 here is CASSQTGASLPQHF. CDR3 coding DNA: TGTGCCAGCAGCCAGACAGGGGCCTCTCTCCCCCAGCATTTT.

The chain uses TRBV4-3 and TRBJ2-1; weak D call: TRBD2 (6 bases). Germline assignment: CDR1 LGHNA and CDR2 YSLEER. Trimming left V 0 bases short and J 2 bases short, with 11 bases between. This CDR3 is built from 16 residues. The CDR3 DNA reads as TGCGCCAGCAGCCAAGATCGGTCGGGGGCCTACAATGAGCAGTTCTTC. This translates into CASSQDRSGAYNEQFF.

The genes are TRBV14 and TRBJ1-2, with unresolved D. The germline V gene encodes CDR1 SGHDN and CDR2 FVKESK. The CDR3 length is 13 residues. Trimming took off 0 bases at V and 8 bases at J, with 10 bases between the two ends. CDR3 loop: CASSQEGPRGYTF. CDR3 nucleotide sequence: TGTGCCAGCAGCCAAGAGGGTCCTCGGGGCTACACCTTC.

The rearrangement uses TRBV7-9 and TRBJ2-1, with D hard to call. The V and J ends lost 5 bases and 8 bases respectively, with 7 bases between them. Germline V gene sequence: CDR1 SEHNR, CDR2 FQNEAQ (reference sequence). The CDR3 has 11 residues. This CDR3 is CASSTADEQFF. The CDR3 DNA follows: TGTGCCAGCAGCACAGCAGATGAGCAGTTCTTC.

This sequence joins TRBV11-1 and TRBJ2-5, with unresolved D. CDR3 length: 14 residues. V was cut by 5 bases and J by 5 bases, with 15 bases left in between. Looked up from germline, CDR1 is SGHAT and CDR2 is FQDESV (reference sequence). The CDR3 loop reads CASSISFQQETQYF. As DNA, the CDR3 is TGTGCCAGCAGCATTAGTTTCCAGCAGGAGACCCAGTACTTC.

The genes are TRBV19 and TRBJ2-3, with TRBD1 as a possible D gene (6 bases). The CDR3 runs to 14 residues. From germline, CDR1 is LNHDA and CDR2 SQIVND (reference sequence). V was cut by 9 bases and J by 2 bases, with 15 bases left in between. CDR3 region: CASSETGITDTQYF. The CDR3 region has the DNA TGTGCCAGCTCCGAAACAGGGATCACAGATACGCAGTATTTT.

The chain employs TRBV12-3 or TRBV12-4 and TRBJ1-5; D is possibly TRBD1 (5 bases). The CDR3 spans 13 residues. V lost 6 bases, J lost 0 bases, and 6 bases lay in between. The CDR3 sequence: CASRTDSNQPQHF. The CDR3 region has the DNA TGTGCCAGCAGGACAGATAGCAATCAGCCCCAGCATTTT.

The chain has TRBV5-1 and TRBJ2-7; 7 bases line up with TRBD1. The germline CDR1 and CDR2 sequences are SGHRS and YFSETQ. This CDR3 spans 14 amino acids. J was trimmed by 1 base and V by 6 bases; bases with no gene match: 7. Here the CDR3 DNA reads TGCGCCAGCACACCCCGGGACAGTTCCTACGAGCAGTACTTC. Its translation: CASTPRDSSYEQYF.

The V gene is TRBV11-2, the J gene TRBJ2-7; the D is unclear. Germline loops: CDR1 SGHAT, CDR2 FQNNGV. The CDR3 loop spans 16 amino acids. The ends were cut back, 2 bases at V and 4 bases at J, with 18 bases in the middle. CDR3 region: CASSLRARLEEYEQYF. The CDR3 nucleotides read TGTGCCAGCAGCTTAAGGGCTCGACTCGAGGAGTACGAGCAGTACTTC.

CDR3 residues: CASSLGLAAYEQYF. The CDR3 nucleotides are TGTGCCAGCAGCCTGGGACTAGCGGCCTACGAGCAGTACTTC. The rearrangement uses TRBV14 and TRBJ2-7; 11 nucleotides line up with TRBD2. The CDR3 is 14 residues long. Germline V lookup: CDR1 SGHDN, CDR2 FVKESK. Trimming removed 4 bases from V and 2 bases from J; junction bases left unmatched: 1.

The chain has TRBV4-1 and TRBJ1-5; no definite D call. This CDR3 contains 17 residues. Trimming pared 0 bases from V and 1 base from J, leaving 13 bases between. Looked up from germline, CDR1 is MGHRA and CDR2 is YSYEKL. In nucleotides, the CDR3 is TGCGCCAGCAGCCAAGATTTTGGGGAGCGGAGCAATCAGCCCCAGCATTTT. Amino acid sequence: CASSQDFGERSNQPQHF.

The table lists this clonotype with a few counts. V and J are TRBV5-1 and TRBJ2-7; 7 nucleotides agree with TRBD1. Per the germline V gene, CDR1 is SGHRS and CDR2 is YFSETQ. The CDR3 sequence is 14 residues long. V lost 2 bases to trimming and J lost 3 bases; unmatched junction nucleotides: 5. The CDR3 loop is CASSLTGQLYEQYF. CDR3 in DNA: TGCGCCAGCAGCTTAACGGGACAGCTCTACGAGCAGTACTTC.

J is TRBJ1-5 and V is TRBV7-9; D gene uncertain. Trimming removed 4 bases at V and 4 bases at J, with 11 bases between. CDR1 is SEHNR, CDR2 FQNEAQ, per germline (reference sequence). The CDR3 spans 14 residues. CDR3 sequence: CASSSDGFNQPQHF. The CDR3 coding sequence is TGTGCCAGCAGCTCTGACGGATTTAATCAGCCCCAGCATTTT.

The genes are TRBV19 and TRBJ1-5; D gene unclear. Germline CDR1 reads LNHDA; CDR2 reads SQIVND (reference sequence). Trimming took off 2 bases at V and 8 bases at J, with 13 bases between the two ends. The length of the CDR3 is 14 residues. The CDR3 here is CASSISTLRKPQHF. CDR3 nucleotides: TGTGCCAGTAGTATAAGCACCCTAAGAAAGCCCCAGCATTTT.

The chain is built from TRBV12-3 or TRBV12-4 and TRBJ2-7; D is possibly TRBD2 (6 bases). The V end was cut by 3 bases, the J end by 4 bases, with 13 bases between. The CDR3 has 14 residues. This CDR3 reads CASSFPGLGYEQYF. CDR3 in DNA: TGTGCCAGCAGTTTCCCGGGACTGGGTTACGAGCAGTACTTC.

Written as DNA, the CDR3 is TGTGCCAGCAGTTCGACCCCCTGGGGAAACACCATATATTTT. Its protein is CASSSTPWGNTIYF. The rearrangement joins TRBV27 to TRBJ1-3; no clear D gene. The CDR3 totals 14 residues. V gave up 4 bases and J gave up 4 bases, with 11 bases separating them. CDR1 is MNHEY and CDR2 is SMNVEV in the germline V gene (reference sequence).

The chain is built from TRBV6-5 and TRBJ2-4; the D call may be TRBD1 or TRBD2 (5 bases each). V shed 7 bases and J shed 1 base, with 14 bases lying between them. CDR1 MNHEY and CDR2 SVGAGI come from the germline V gene. The CDR3 runs to 15 residues. The CDR3 is CASMDNRRAKNIQYF. The CDR3 DNA sequence: TGTGCCAGCATGGACAATCGGAGGGCCAAAAACATTCAGTACTTC.

The CDR3 sequence: CASSTPLGGESYEQYF. CDR3 DNA: TGTGCCAGTAGTACTCCTTTGGGGGGCGAGTCCTACGAGCAGTACTTC. The V gene is TRBV19, the J gene TRBJ2-7; D may be TRBD1 or TRBD2 (6 bases each). Trimming removed 4 bases at V and 1 base at J, with 17 bases between. The CDR3 consists of 16 residues. CDR1 LNHDA and CDR2 SQIVND come from the germline V gene (reference sequence).

In its sample, this clonotype was seen a few times. The chain carries TRBV27 and TRBJ2-7; perhaps TRBD1 as D (5 bases). This CDR3 contains 13 residues. CDR1 and CDR2 from the germline V gene are MNHEY and SMNVEV (reference sequence). V was trimmed by 3 bases and J by 2 bases, leaving 8 bases between them. In DNA form, the CDR3 reads TGTGCCAGCAGTTTTCAGGGTCCCTACGAGCAGTACTTC. Its translation: CASSFQGPYEQYF.

About this clonotype itself: One junction end disagrees with the germline gene, perhaps due to a read error. This chain links TRBV28 with TRBJ1-2; D possibly corresponds to TRBD1 (5 bases). From germline, CDR1 is MDHEN and CDR2 SYDVKM. The CDR3 sequence is 13 residues long. The CDR3 sequence is CASSLFGEGGYTF. DNA for the CDR3: TGTGCCAGCAGCTTATTTGGCGAGGGGGGCTACACCTTC.

The rearrangement links TRBV4-3 to TRBJ1-6; no clear D gene. V lost 4 bases and J 11 bases, leaving 12 bases between the germline ends. Germline values: CDR1 LGHNA, CDR2 YSLEER. The CDR3 spans 13 residues. CDR3 region: CASSPRRSAPLHF. The CDR3 DNA sequence: TGCGCCAGCAGCCCCAGACGGAGCGCACCCCTCCACTTT.

The V gene is TRBV5-4, the J gene TRBJ1-1; a possible D gene is TRBD1 (5 bases). The CDR3 is made up of 14 amino acids. Germline CDR1 reads SGHNT; CDR2 reads YYREEE (reference sequence). Trimming took 9 bases from V and 1 from J, leaving 16 bases between them. CDR3 residues: CATSGLTANTEAFF. CDR3 bases: TGTGCCACCTCAGGTCTGACAGCGAACACTGAAGCTTTCTTT.

Regarding this clonotype: At one end the junction does not follow the germline gene, possibly because of a read error. The gene calls are TRBV2 and TRBJ2-6; D might be TRBD1 (5 bases). CDR3 length equals 14 residues. CDR1 is SNHLY and CDR2 is FYNNEI in the germline V gene. CDR3 nucleotide sequence: TGTGCCAGCGGAGATTTCCCTGGGGCCAACGTCCTGAATTTC. It translates to CASGDFPGANVLNF.

This clonotype has a handful of counts. The V gene is TRBV2, the J gene TRBJ2-7, with 7 bases lining up with TRBD2. The CDR3 spans 13 residues. CDR1 is SNHLY, CDR2 FYNNEI, per germline. V shed 4 bases and J 3 bases; nucleotides not matched to a gene: 3. CDR3 DNA sequence: TGTGCCAGCAGTGTAGCGGGTAACTACGAGCAGTACTTC. Translated, it gives CASSVAGNYEQYF.